This T cell receptor (beta chain) is from a study of regulatory T cells in long-lasting Graves disease. This clonotype was detected many times. What it binds is unknown. Notes on the study in general: Persistent disease was characterized by preferential usage of TRBV28, TRBJ1-2 and TRBJ2-5.

The time point denotes: newly diagnosed GD, antithyroid drugs for less than 3 months. Preparation of the TCR library used RNA extracted from PBMCs. Combining iRepertoire HTBI primers with Arm-PCR of CDR3 regions, the authors built TCR beta libraries. Original handling: Analysis of the samples identified roughly 62 TRBV and 14 to 15 TRBJ segments. TCRdb re-derived calls from the multiplex PCR reads in MiXCR, one entry per CDR3 protein. For this entry, the V and J calls and clone size follow TCRdb and not the study's own pipeline. The data show some 230,000 distinct CDR3 sequences, with 15% to 20% seen just once and roughly 23% held by the top ten. CDR3 length equals 17 residues. J gave up 2 bases and V 1 base, and 5 bases lay outside the gene matches. Germline CDR1 reads SGHTA; CDR2 reads FQGNSA.

This chain links TRBV7-2 with TRBJ2-2; 9 positions agree with TRBD2. The TCR sequence derives from a female donor with Graves disease. This specimen consisted of peripheral blood mononuclear cells (PBMCs), obtained at new diagnosis, from a patient treated with antithyroid drugs. The CDR3 protein is CASSLVAGVSNTGELFF. In nucleotides, the CDR3 is TGTGCCAGCAGCTTAGTAGCGGGAGTGTCAAACACCGGGGAGCTGTTTTTT.